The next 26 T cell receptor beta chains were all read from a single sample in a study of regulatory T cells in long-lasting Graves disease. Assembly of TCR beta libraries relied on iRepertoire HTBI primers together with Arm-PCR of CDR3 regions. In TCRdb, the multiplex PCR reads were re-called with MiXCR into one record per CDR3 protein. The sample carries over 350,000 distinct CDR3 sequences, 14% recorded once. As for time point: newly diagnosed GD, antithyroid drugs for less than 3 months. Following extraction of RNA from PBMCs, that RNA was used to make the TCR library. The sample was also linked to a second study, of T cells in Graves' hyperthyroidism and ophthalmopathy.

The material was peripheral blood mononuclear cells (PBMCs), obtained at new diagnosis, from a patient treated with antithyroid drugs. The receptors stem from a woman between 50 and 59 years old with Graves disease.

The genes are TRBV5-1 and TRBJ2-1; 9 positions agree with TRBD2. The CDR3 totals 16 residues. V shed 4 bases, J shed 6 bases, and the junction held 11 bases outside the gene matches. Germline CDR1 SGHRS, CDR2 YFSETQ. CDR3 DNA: TGCGCCAGCAGCACTGTTGCGGGAGGGTCATTCAATGAGCAGTTCTTC. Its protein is CASSTVAGGSFNEQFF.

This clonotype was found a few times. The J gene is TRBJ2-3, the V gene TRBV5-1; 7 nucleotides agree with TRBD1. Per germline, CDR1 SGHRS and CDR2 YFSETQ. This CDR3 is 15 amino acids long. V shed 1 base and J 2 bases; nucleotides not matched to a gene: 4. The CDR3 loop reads CASSLFGTVTDTQYF. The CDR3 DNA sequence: TGCGCCAGCAGCTTGTTCGGGACAGTCACAGATACGCAGTATTTT.

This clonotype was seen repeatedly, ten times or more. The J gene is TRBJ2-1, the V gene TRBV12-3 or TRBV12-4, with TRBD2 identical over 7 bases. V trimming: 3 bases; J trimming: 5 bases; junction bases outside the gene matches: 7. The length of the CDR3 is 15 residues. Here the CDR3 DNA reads TGTGCCAGCAGTTTGGTCCAACTAGCGAACAATGAGCAGTTCTTC. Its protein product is CASSLVQLANNEQFF.

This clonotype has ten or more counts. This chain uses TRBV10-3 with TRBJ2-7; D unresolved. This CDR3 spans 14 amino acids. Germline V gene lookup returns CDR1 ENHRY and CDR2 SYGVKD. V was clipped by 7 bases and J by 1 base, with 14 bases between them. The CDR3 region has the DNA TGTGCCATCAAGACCGGCCCTGGATCCTACGAGCAGTACTTC. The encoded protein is CAIKTGPGSYEQYF.

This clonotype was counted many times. CDR3: CAWSVGTDTQYF. The CDR3, as DNA: TGTGCCTGGAGTGTAGGGACAGATACGCAGTATTTT. The V call is TRBV30, the J call TRBJ2-3, with D uncertain. V dropped 0 bases and J dropped 3 bases, with 4 bases sitting between them. CDR1 is GTSNPN, CDR2 SVGIG, per germline (reference sequence). There are 12 residues in the CDR3. Looking up the rest from reference TRBV30 and TRBJ2-3 gives the full variable domain: SQTIHQWPATLVQPVGSPLSLECTVEGTSNPNLYWYRQAAGRGLQLLFYSVGIGQISSEVPQNLSASRPQDRQFILSSKKLLLSDSGFYLCAWSVGTDTQYFGPGTRLTVL.

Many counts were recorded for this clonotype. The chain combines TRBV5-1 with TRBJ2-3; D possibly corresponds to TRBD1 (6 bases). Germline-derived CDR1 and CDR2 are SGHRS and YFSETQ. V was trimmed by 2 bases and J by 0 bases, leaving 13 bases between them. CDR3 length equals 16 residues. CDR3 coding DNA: TGCGCCAGCAGCTTCGCCCCAGGGGTGAGCACAGATACGCAGTATTTT. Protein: CASSFAPGVSTDTQYF.

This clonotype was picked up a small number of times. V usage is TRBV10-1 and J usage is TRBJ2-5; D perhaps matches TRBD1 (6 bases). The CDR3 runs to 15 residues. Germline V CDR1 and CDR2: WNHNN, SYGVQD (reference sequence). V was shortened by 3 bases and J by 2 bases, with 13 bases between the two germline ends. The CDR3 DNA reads TGCGCCAGCAGTGATGCCAGGGACATACAAGAGACCCAGTACTTC. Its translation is CASSDARDIQETQYF.

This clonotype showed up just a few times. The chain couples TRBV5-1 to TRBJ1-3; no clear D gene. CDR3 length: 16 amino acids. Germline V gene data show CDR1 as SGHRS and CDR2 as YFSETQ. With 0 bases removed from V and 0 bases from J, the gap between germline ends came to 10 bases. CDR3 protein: CASSLEAVSSGNTIYF. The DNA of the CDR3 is TGCGCCAGCAGCTTGGAGGCAGTGAGCTCTGGAAACACCATATATTTT. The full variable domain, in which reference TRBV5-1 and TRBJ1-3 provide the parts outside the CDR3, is KAGVTQTPRYLIKTRGQQVTLSCSPISGHRSVSWYQQTPGQGLQFLFEYFSETQRNKGNFPGRFSGRQFSNSRSEMNVSTLELGDSALYLCASSLEAVSSGNTIYFGEGSWLTVV.

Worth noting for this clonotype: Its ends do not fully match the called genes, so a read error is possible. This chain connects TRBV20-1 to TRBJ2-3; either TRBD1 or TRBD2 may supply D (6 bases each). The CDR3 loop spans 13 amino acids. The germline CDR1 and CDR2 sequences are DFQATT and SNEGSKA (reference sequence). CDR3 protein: CSGGGHGTDAQYF. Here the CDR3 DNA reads TGCAGTGGAGGGGGGCATGGAACAGATGCGCAGTATTTT.

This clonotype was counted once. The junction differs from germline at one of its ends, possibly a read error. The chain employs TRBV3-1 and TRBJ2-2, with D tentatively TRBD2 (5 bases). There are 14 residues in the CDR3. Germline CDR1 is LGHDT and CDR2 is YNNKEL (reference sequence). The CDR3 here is CASSRIRSAGELFF. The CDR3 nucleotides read TGTGCCAGCAGCCGGATTCGGTCCGCCGGGGAGCTCTTTTTT. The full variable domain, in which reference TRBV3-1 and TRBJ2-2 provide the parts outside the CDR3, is DTAVSQTPKYLVTQMGNDKSIKCEQNLGHDTMYWYKQDSKKFLKIMFSYNNKELIINETVPNRFSPKSPDKAHLNLHINSLELGDSAVYFCASSRIRSAGELFFGEGSRLTVL.

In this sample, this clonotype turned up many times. The CDR3 loop is CSASYPGRDAYEQYF. The CDR3 bases are TGCAGTGCTAGCTATCCTGGGCGGGACGCCTACGAGCAGTACTTC. This chain uses TRBV20-1 with TRBJ2-7; D perhaps matches TRBD2 (6 bases). There are 15 residues in the CDR3. With 3 bases removed from V and 2 bases from J, the gap between germline ends came to 17 bases. The germline V gene encodes CDR1 DFQATT and CDR2 SNEGSKA (reference sequence).

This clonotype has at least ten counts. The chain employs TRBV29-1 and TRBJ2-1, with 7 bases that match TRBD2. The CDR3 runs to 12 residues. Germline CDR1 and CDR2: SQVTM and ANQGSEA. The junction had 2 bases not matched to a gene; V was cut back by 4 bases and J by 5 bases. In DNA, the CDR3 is TGCAGCGTTGTGGGACTAAACAATGAGCAGTTCTTC. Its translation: CSVVGLNNEQFF.

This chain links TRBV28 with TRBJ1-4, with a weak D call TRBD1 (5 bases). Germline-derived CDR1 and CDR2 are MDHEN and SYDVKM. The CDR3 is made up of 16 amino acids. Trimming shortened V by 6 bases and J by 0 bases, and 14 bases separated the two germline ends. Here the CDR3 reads CASSPGWGATNEKLFF. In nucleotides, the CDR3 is TGTGCCAGCAGCCCCGGTTGGGGCGCAACTAATGAAAAACTGTTTTTT.

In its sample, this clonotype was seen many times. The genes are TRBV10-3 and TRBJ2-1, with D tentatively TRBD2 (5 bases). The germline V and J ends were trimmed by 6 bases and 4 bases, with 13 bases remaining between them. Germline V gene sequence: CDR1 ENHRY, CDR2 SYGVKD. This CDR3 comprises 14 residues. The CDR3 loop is CAIRGTGDYNEQFF. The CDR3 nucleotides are TGTGCCATCAGGGGAACCGGGGATTACAATGAGCAGTTCTTC.

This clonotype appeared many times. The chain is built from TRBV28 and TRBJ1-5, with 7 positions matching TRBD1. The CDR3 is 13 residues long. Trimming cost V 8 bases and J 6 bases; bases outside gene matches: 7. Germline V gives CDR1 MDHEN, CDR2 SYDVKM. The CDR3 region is CASSDRAGQPQHF. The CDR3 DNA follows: TGTGCCAGCTCCGACAGGGCGGGTCAGCCCCAGCATTTT.

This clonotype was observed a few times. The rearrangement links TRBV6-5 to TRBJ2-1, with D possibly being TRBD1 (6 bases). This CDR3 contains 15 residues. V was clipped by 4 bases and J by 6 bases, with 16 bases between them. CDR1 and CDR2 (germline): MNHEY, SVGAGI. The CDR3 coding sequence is TGTGCCAGCAGTTTAGGACAGCCAAGTGTCAATGAGCAGTTCTTC. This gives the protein CASSLGQPSVNEQFF.

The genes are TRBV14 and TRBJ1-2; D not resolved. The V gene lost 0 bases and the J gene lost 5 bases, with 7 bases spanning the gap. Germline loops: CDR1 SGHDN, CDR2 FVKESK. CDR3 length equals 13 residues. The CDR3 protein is CASSQEERYGYTF. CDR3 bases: TGTGCCAGCAGCCAAGAGGAGCGGTATGGCTACACCTTC.

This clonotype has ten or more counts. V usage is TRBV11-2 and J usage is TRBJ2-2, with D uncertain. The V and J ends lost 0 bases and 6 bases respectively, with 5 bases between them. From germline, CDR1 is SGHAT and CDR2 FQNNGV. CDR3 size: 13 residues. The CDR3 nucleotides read TGTGCCAGCAGCTTAGATCGGTCCGGGGAGCTGTTTTTT. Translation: CASSLDRSGELFF.

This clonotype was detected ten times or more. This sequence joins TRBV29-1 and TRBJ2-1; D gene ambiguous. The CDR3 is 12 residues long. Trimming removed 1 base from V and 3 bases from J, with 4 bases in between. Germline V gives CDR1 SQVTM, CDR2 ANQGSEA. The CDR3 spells CSVEAVYNEQFF. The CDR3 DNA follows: TGCAGCGTTGAAGCGGTCTACAATGAGCAGTTCTTC.

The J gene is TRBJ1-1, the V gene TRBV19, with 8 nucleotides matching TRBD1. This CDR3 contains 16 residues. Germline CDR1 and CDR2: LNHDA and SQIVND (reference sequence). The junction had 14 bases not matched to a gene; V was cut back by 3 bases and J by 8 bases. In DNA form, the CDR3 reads TGTGCCAGTAGTATTGGAGGACCCGGGACAGGAAAGGAAGCTTTCTTT. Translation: CASSIGGPGTGKEAFF.

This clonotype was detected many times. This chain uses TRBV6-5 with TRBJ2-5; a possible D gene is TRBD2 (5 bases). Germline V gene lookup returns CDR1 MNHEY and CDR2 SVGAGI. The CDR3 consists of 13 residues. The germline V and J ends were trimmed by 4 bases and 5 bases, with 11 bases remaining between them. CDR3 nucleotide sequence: TGTGCCAGCAGTTTGACCGGACTTGAGACCCAGTACTTC. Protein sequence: CASSLTGLETQYF.

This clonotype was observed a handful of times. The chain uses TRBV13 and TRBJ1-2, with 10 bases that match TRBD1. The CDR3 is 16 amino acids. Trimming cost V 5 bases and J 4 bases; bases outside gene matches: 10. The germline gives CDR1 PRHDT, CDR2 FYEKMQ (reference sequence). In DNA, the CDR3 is TGTGCCAGCAGCACTACGACAGGGGGCCAAGGCTATGGCTACACCTTC. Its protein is CASSTTTGGQGYGYTF.

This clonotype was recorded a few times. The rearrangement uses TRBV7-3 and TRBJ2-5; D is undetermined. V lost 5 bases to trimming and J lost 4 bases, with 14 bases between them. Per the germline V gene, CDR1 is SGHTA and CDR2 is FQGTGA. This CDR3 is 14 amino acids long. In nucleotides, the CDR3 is TGTGCCAGCAGCCCTACAGTTAAGGGAGAGACCCAGTACTTC. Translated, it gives CASSPTVKGETQYF. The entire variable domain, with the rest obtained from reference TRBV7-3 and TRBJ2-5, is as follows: GAGVSQTPSNKVTEKGKYVELRCDPISGHTALYWYRQSLGQGPEFLIYFQGTGAADDSGLPNDRFFAVRPEGSVSTLKIQRTERGDSAVYLCASSPTVKGETQYFGPGTRLLVL.

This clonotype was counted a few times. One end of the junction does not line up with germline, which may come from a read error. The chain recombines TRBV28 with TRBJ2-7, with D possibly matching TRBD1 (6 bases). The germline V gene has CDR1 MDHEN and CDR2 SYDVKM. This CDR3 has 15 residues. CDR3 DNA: TGTGCCAGCAGTCTTACAGGGCAAACCCCGACCTATCTGGGCTTC. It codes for CASSLTGQTPTYLGF.

The CDR3: CSASGTGGFEQYF. The CDR3 DNA reads as TGCAGCGCGTCGGGGACAGGGGGGTTCGAGCAGTACTTC. The chain has TRBV29-1 and TRBJ2-7; 11 bases are a match to TRBD1. After removal of 7 bases from V and 6 bases from J, the junction contained 8 bases not matched to a gene. Germline V gives CDR1 SQVTM, CDR2 ANQGSEA. The CDR3 length is 13 residues.

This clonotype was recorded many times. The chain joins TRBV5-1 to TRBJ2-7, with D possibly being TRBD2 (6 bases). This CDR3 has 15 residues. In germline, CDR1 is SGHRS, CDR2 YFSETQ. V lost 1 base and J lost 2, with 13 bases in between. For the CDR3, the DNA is TGCGCCAGCAGCTTGATCCCAGGGAGGACCTACGAGCAGTACTTC. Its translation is CASSLIPGRTYEQYF.